This TCR beta chain was obtained from a study of T cells in Graves' hyperthyroidism and ophthalmopathy. General study points: Blood samples included most of the expanded thyroid clonotypes exceeding 0.001.

TCR beta CDR3 regions were amplified from RNA. TCR CDR3 regions were first amplified by RT-PCR with HTBI primers. TCRdb re-analysed the multiplex PCR reads in MiXCR, keeping a single row per CDR3 protein. Of 700,000 to 850,000 distinct CDR3 sequences in the sample, roughly a third are singletons; the top ten hold around 32%. Uncontrolled infection, other autoimmune disease, pregnancy or lactation barred patients from enrollment. The sample holds a few counts of this clonotype. Its target is not known. V lost 4 bases, J lost 10 bases, and 6 bases stayed unmatched. The V gene's germline CDR1 is SEHNR and CDR2 FQNEAQ (reference sequence). This CDR3 spans 15 amino acids.

The sequence derives from a woman between 40 and 50 years old with Graves' hyperthyroidism. V usage is TRBV7-9 and J usage is TRBJ1-6, with TRBD1 matching over 11 bases. The sequencing sample was made of blood. The CDR3 loop is CASSYRGQGGSPLHF. Written as DNA, the CDR3 is TGTGCCAGCAGCTACCGGGGACAGGGGGGGTCACCCCTCCACTTT.